A selection of T cell receptor beta chains follows, all from one sample in a study of T-cell reconstitution after alpha-beta-depleted transplantation in children. MiXCR was run by TCRdb on the PCR reads, yielding one entry per CDR3 protein. Seen here are 700,000 or so distinct CDR3 sequences, around 12% observed once, and the top ten hold 0.79%. The source material was PBMCs, sampled before TCRalphabeta/CD19-depleted stem cell transplant. The receptors originated from a girl aged 2-10 years with congenital amegakaryocytic thrombocytopenia, due to receive a stem cell transplant. CDR3s include the opening cysteine and the closing phenylalanine or tryptophan. The D gene is left open where the match is weak. A clone size is listed for some rows: how often the clone was seen (once, few, many), or a class if it is expanded.

d_gene	v_gene	abundance	j_gene	CDR3aa	CDR3nt
NA	TRBV28	NA	TRBJ2-5	CASSAPRGRKTQYF	TGTGCCAGCAGTGCACCCAGAGGGCGGAAGACCCAGTACTTC
NA	TRBV4-1	many	TRBJ2-5	CASSQDYWDGTQYF	TGCGCCAGCAGCCAAGATTATTGGGATGGGACCCAGTACTTC
NA	TRBV28	many	TRBJ1-5	CASVPYYSNQPQHF	TGTGCCAGCGTACCGTATTATAGCAATCAGCCCCAGCATTTT
TRBD1	TRBV29-1	many	TRBJ1-2	CSARGQGLYGYTF	TGCAGCGCCAGGGGGCAAGGCCTTTATGGCTACACCTTC
NA	TRBV12-3/TRBV12-4	many	TRBJ2-7	CASSSFGSSYEQYF	TGTGCCAGCAGTTCCTTTGGGAGCTCCTACGAGCAGTACTTC
NA	TRBV20-1	many	TRBJ2-1	CSASGESSYNEQFF	TGCAGTGCTAGCGGGGAGAGCTCCTACAATGAGCAGTTCTTC
TRBD2	TRBV4-1	NA	TRBJ2-5	CASSQRILWLAGDETQYF	TGCGCCAGCAGCCAGAGAATACTTTGGCTAGCGGGAGACGAGACCCAGTACTTC
NA	TRBV27	many	TRBJ2-3	CASSSSSGVADTQYF	TGTGCCAGCAGTTCGTCCTCCGGGGTAGCAGATACGCAGTATTTT
NA	TRBV12-3/TRBV12-4	many	TRBJ1-5	CASSPPPGQPQHF	TGTGCCAGCAGCCCCCCCCCGGGTCAGCCCCAGCATTTT
NA	TRBV19	few	TRBJ1-5	CASGSYSNQPQHF	TGTGCCAGTGGTAGCTATAGCAATCAGCCCCAGCATTTT
TRBD2	TRBV4-2	NA	TRBJ2-7	CASSQDGPGGSYEQYF	TGTGCCAGCAGCCAAGATGGTCCGGGAGGGTCCTACGAGCAGTACTTC
NA	TRBV12-3/TRBV12-4	NA	TRBJ1-2	CASSWGQGVNYGYTF	TGTGCCAGCAGTTGGGGTCAGGGAGTTAACTATGGCTACACCTTC
NA	TRBV7-8	NA	TRBJ2-2	CASSLARVNTGELFF	TGTGCCAGCAGCTTAGCAAGAGTGAACACCGGGGAGCTGTTTTTT
NA	TRBV5-1	NA	TRBJ2-1	CATSLGLSEQFF	TGCGCCACCAGCTTGGGGCTCAGTGAGCAGTTCTTC
NA	TRBV7-9	NA	TRBJ2-2	CASVGVRDGELFF	TGTGCCAGCGTGGGGGTTCGGGACGGGGAGCTGTTTTTT
TRBD2	TRBV20-1	many	TRBJ2-7	CSAQGLGYEQYF	TGCAGTGCTCAGGGACTAGGCTACGAGCAGTACTTC
NA	TRBV5-1	many	TRBJ2-5	CASSFANPGPQETQYF	TGCGCCAGCAGCTTTGCCAATCCGGGACCCCAAGAGACCCAGTACTTC
NA	TRBV2	NA	TRBJ1-4	CASSANNEKLFF	TGTGCCAGCAGCGCAAACAATGAAAAACTGTTTTTT
TRBD1	TRBV3-1	NA	TRBJ1-1	CASSLYRGQKAFF	TGTGCCAGCAGCCTTTACAGGGGGCAGAAAGCTTTCTTT
NA	TRBV12-3/TRBV12-4	few	TRBJ2-1	CASSPGTPAQQFF	TGTGCCAGCAGTCCCGGGACTCCGGCACAGCAGTTCTTC
TRBD2	TRBV3-1	NA	TRBJ2-2	CASSQLAGGDTGELFF	TGTGCCAGCAGCCAACTAGCGGGAGGGGACACCGGGGAGCTGTTTTTT
NA	TRBV6-1	NA	TRBJ2-1	CASSEARDHEQFF	TGTGCCAGCAGTGAAGCTAGGGACCATGAGCAGTTCTTC
TRBD2	TRBV10-3	many	TRBJ2-3	CAIRLAGLTDTQYF	TGTGCCATCCGACTAGCGGGACTCACAGATACGCAGTATTTT
NA	TRBV5-1	few	TRBJ1-4	CASSLSLGDEKLFF	TGCGCCAGCAGCTTGTCCCTAGGGGACGAAAAACTGTTTTTT
TRBD2	TRBV10-3	few	TRBJ2-7	CAISESTPRESKQYF	TGTGCCATCAGTGAGTCGACCCCGCGGGAGTCCAAGCAGTACTTC
NA	TRBV3-1	many	TRBJ2-1	CASSQGDEQFF	TGTGCCAGCAGCCAGGGCGATGAGCAGTTCTTC
TRBD2	TRBV12-3/TRBV12-4	NA	TRBJ2-3	CASSSGTSGREPTDTQYF	TGTGCCAGCAGTTCCGGGACTAGCGGGAGGGAGCCCACAGATACGCAGTATTTT
TRBD2	TRBV5-1	many	TRBJ2-1	CASSLVSGNEQFF	TGCGCCAGCAGCTTGGTTAGCGGGAATGAGCAGTTCTTC
TRBD2	TRBV7-9	few	TRBJ2-5	CASSPSGGQETQYF	TGTGCCAGCAGCCCCTCGGGGGGTCAAGAGACCCAGTACTTC
NA	TRBV10-3	NA	TRBJ1-2	CATPKFRGIYGYTF	TGTGCCACACCGAAGTTTAGGGGAATATATGGCTACACCTTC
TRBD2	TRBV7-2	few	TRBJ2-3	CASSLAGTSGGKSTQYF	TGTGCCAGCAGCTTAGCCGGGACTAGCGGGGGGAAAAGTACGCAGTATTTT
NA	TRBV28	NA	TRBJ2-1	CASSFPGKGSRQFF	TGTGCCAGCAGTTTCCCTGGGAAAGGGTCTCGGCAGTTCTTC
NA	TRBV5-5	few	TRBJ1-5	CASSSVRTPGDQPQHF	TGTGCCAGCAGCTCGGTTCGGACACCTGGGGATCAGCCCCAGCATTTT
TRBD1	TRBV29-1	few	TRBJ1-1	CSVGTGPALNTEAFF	TGCAGCGTCGGGACAGGGCCGGCTCTGAACACTGAAGCTTTCTTT
TRBD2	TRBV24-1	few	TRBJ2-1	CATSERGGSSYNEQFF	TGTGCCACCAGTGAACGGGGAGGGTCCTCCTACAATGAGCAGTTCTTC
TRBD2	TRBV20-1	few	TRBJ2-7	CSALPGLAGVKDSYEQYF	TGCAGTGCATTACCGGGACTAGCGGGAGTAAAGGACTCCTACGAGCAGTACTTC
NA	TRBV4-1	few	TRBJ2-1	CASSHPGAYNEQFF	TGCGCCAGCAGCCACCCTGGAGCCTACAATGAGCAGTTCTTC
NA	TRBV27	few	TRBJ2-7	CASSLKGLSSYEQYF	TGTGCCAGCAGTTTAAAGGGCTTAAGCTCCTACGAGCAGTACTTC
TRBD2	TRBV20-1	many	TRBJ2-3	CSASGSGSDTQYF	TGCAGTGCTAGCGGTAGCGGGAGTGATACGCAGTATTTT
NA	TRBV10-3	many	TRBJ2-7	CAIKATGGYEQYF	TGTGCCATCAAGGCTACCGGGGGCTACGAGCAGTACTTC
TRBD2	TRBV5-1	many	TRBJ2-1	CASSWDGLADYNEQFF	TGCGCCAGCAGCTGGGACGGACTAGCGGACTACAATGAGCAGTTCTTC
NA	TRBV14	NA	TRBJ2-7	CASSQVSDFQYF	TGTGCCAGCAGCCAAGTGTCCGACTTTCAGTACTTC
NA	TRBV15	NA	TRBJ2-2	CATSRVGRRSGELFF	TGTGCCACCAGCAGAGTTGGCAGGAGGTCCGGGGAGCTGTTTTTT
TRBD1	TRBV5-6	few	TRBJ2-1	CASSFGTGVDLEQFF	TGTGCCAGCAGCTTCGGGACAGGGGTTGATCTTGAGCAGTTCTTC
NA	TRBV18	NA	TRBJ2-1	CASSPQGTDEQFF	TGTGCCAGCTCCCCCCAGGGCACCGATGAGCAGTTCTTC
TRBD2	TRBV9	NA	TRBJ2-5	CASSVGGGFETQYF	TGTGCCAGCAGCGTAGGGGGGGGGTTTGAGACCCAGTACTTC
NA	TRBV20-1	many	TRBJ2-2	CSASERPANTGELFF	TGCAGTGCTAGTGAGCGACCCGCGAACACCGGGGAGCTGTTTTTT
TRBD1	TRBV20-1	few	TRBJ2-5	CSAKTGYQETQYF	TGCAGTGCAAAGACAGGGTACCAAGAGACCCAGTACTTC
NA	TRBV20-1	NA	TRBJ1-1	CSVPPQMGGKNTEAFF	TGCAGTGTTCCGCCCCAAATGGGGGGAAAGAACACTGAAGCTTTCTTT
NA	TRBV5-1	few	TRBJ2-7	CASSLGTRSDSYEQYF	TGCGCCAGCAGCTTGGGAACCAGGAGCGACTCCTACGAGCAGTACTTC
TRBD2	TRBV12-3/TRBV12-4	many	TRBJ2-1	CASSLASGGYNEQFF	TGTGCCAGCAGTTTGGCTAGCGGGGGGTACAATGAGCAGTTCTTC
TRBD2	TRBV12-3/TRBV12-4	many	TRBJ2-1	CASSPAGVIYNEQFF	TGTGCCAGCAGTCCAGCGGGAGTGATCTACAATGAGCAGTTCTTC
NA	TRBV29-1	many	TRBJ2-7	CSVLTLTSYEQYF	TGCAGCGTACTGACCCTAACCTCATACGAGCAGTACTTC
TRBD2	TRBV3-1	NA	TRBJ2-3	CASSPRMTSSSTDTQYF	TGTGCCAGCAGCCCCCGGATGACTAGCAGTAGCACAGATACGCAGTATTTT
NA	TRBV5-1	few	TRBJ2-7	CASSQSEYEQYF	TGCGCCAGCAGCCAATCGGAATACGAGCAGTACTTC
NA	TRBV10-3	many	TRBJ1-5	CASAAQGQPQHF	TGTGCCTCCGCGGCACAAGGTCAGCCCCAGCATTTT
NA	TRBV6-1	NA	TRBJ1-2	CASTSPGRPIYGYTF	TGTGCCAGCACCTCTCCGGGGCGACCAATCTATGGCTACACCTTC
TRBD1	TRBV7-2	few	TRBJ1-4	CASSPSPGGRNEKLFF	TGTGCCAGCAGCCCCTCGCCAGGGGGGCGGAATGAAAAACTGTTTTTT
TRBD1	TRBV29-1	NA	TRBJ1-1	CSVYKTGVDTEAFF	TGCAGCGTTTACAAGACAGGGGTGGACACTGAAGCTTTCTTT
NA	TRBV28	few	TRBJ2-2	CASSRQAGELFF	TGTGCCAGCAGTCGCCAGGCTGGGGAGCTGTTTTTT